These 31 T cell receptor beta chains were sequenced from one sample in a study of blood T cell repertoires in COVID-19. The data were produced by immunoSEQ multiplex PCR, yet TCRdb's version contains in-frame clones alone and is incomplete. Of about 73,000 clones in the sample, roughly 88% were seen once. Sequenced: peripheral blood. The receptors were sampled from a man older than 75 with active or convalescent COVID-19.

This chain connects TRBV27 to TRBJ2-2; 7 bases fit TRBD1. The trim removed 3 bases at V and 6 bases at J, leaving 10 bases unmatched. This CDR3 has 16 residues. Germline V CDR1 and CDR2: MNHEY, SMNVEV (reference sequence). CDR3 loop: CASSLRPPQGPGELFF. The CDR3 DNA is TGTGCCAGCAGTTTGAGACCCCCACAGGGGCCCGGGGAGCTGTTTTTT.

DNA for the CDR3: TGTGCCTGGAGTGTAGCTCCCGGGGAGCTGTTTTTT. It encodes CAWSVAPGELFF. The chain couples TRBV30 to TRBJ2-2; D remains unclear. Per germline, CDR1 GTSNPN and CDR2 SVGIG (reference sequence). The CDR3 extends over 12 amino acids. The germline V and J ends were trimmed by 0 bases and 6 bases, with 5 bases remaining between them.

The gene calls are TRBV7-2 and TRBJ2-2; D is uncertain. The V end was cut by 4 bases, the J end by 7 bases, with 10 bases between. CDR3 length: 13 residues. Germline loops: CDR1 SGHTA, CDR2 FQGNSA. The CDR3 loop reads CASSSLLSGELFF. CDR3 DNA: TGTGCCAGCAGCTCCCTCCTTAGCGGGGAGCTGTTTTTT.

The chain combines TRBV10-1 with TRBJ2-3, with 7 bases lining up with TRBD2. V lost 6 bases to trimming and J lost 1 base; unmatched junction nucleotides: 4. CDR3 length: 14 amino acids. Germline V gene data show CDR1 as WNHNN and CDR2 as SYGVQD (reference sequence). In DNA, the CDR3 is TGCGCCAGCAGGCAGGGAGGGGGCACAGATACGCAGTATTTT. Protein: CASRQGGGTDTQYF.

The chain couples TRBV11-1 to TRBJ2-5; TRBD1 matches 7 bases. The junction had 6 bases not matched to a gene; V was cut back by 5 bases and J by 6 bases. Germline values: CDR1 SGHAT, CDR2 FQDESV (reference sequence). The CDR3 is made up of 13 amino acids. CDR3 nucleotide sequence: TGTGCCAGCAGCGCTGACAGGGAACAGACCCAGTACTTC. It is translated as CASSADREQTQYF.

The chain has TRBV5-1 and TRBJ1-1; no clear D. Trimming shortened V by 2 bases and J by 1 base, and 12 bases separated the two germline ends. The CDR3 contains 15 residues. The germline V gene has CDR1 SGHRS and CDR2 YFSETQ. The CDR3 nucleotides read TGCGCCAGCAGCTTTGCCACCACCAGGAACACTGAAGCTTTCTTT. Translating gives CASSFATTRNTEAFF. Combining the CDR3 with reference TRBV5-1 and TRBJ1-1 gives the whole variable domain KAGVTQTPRYLIKTRGQQVTLSCSPISGHRSVSWYQQTPGQGLQFLFEYFSETQRNKGNFPGRFSGRQFSNSRSEMNVSTLELGDSALYLCASSFATTRNTEAFFGQGTRLTVV.

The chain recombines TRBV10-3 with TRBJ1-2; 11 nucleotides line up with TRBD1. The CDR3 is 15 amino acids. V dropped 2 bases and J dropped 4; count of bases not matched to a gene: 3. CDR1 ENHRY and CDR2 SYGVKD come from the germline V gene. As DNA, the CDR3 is TGTGCCATCAGTGAGGGGACAGGGGGATTCTATGGCTACACCTTC. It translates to CAISEGTGGFYGYTF.

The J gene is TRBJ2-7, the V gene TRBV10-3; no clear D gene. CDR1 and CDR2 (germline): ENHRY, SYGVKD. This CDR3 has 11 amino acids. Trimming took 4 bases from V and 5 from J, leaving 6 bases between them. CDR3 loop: CAISGQNEQYF. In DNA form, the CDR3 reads TGTGCCATCAGTGGGCAGAACGAGCAGTACTTC.

CDR3 protein: CASGWTDGEQYF. The DNA for the CDR3 is TGTGCCAGTGGCTGGACAGACGGCGAGCAGTACTTC. The genes are TRBV19 and TRBJ2-7, with a tentative D call TRBD1 (6 bases). V lost 8 bases to trimming and J lost 6 bases, with 14 bases between them. The CDR3 length is 12 residues. Germline V gives CDR1 LNHDA, CDR2 SQIVND (reference sequence).

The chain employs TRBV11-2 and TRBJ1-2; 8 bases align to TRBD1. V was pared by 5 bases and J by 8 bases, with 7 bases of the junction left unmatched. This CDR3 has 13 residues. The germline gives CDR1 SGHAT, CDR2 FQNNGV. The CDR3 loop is CASSPGQGQGYTF. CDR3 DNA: TGTGCCAGCAGCCCAGGACAGGGACAAGGCTACACCTTC.

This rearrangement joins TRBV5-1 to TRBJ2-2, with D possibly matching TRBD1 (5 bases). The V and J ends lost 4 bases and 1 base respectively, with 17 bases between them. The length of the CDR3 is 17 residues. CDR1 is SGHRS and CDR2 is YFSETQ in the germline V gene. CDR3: CASSPGHLKGNTGELFF. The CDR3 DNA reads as TGCGCCAGCAGCCCTGGACACCTAAAGGGGAACACCGGGGAGCTGTTTTTT.

The CDR3: CASSLLAVNTGELFF. CDR3 DNA: TGTGCCAGCAGTCTCCTAGCGGTGAACACCGGGGAGCTGTTTTTT. The V and J genes are TRBV11-2 and TRBJ2-2, with 7 bases matching TRBD2. V was pared by 6 bases and J by 1 base, with 5 bases of the junction left unmatched. From germline, CDR1 is SGHAT and CDR2 FQNNGV. The CDR3 is made up of 15 amino acids.

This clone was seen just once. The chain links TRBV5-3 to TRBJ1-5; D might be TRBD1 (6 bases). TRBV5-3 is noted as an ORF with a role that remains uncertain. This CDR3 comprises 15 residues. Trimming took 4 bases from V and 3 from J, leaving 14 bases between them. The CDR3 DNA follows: TGTGCCAGAAGCCTCCTGGACAGCCCCAATCAGCCCCAGCATTTT. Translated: CARSLLDSPNQPQHF.

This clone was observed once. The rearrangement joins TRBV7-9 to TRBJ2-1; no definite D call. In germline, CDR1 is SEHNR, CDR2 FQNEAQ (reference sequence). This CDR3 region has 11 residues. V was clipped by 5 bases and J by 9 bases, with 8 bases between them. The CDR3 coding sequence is TGTGCCAGCAGCGAGCGCAGTGAGCAGTTCTTC. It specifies CASSERSEQFF. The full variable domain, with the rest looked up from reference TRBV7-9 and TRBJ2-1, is DTGVSQNPRHKITKRGQNVTFRCDPISEHNRLYWYRQTLGQGPEFLTYFQNEAQLEKSRLLSDRFSAERPKGSFSTLEIQRTEQGDSAMYLCASSERSEQFFGPGTRLTVL.

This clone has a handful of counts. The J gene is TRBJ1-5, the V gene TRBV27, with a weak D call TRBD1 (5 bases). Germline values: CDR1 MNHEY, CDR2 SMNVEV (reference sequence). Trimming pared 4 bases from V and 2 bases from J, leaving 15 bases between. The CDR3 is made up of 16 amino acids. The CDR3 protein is CASSSLGGGRNQPQHF. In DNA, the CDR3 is TGTGCCAGCAGTTCTCTGGGGGGGGGACGCAATCAGCCCCAGCATTTT.

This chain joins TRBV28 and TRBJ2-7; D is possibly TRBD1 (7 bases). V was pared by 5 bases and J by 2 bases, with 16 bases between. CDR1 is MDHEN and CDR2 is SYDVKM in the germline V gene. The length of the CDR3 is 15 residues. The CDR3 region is CASSTPGGRPYEQYF. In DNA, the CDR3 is TGTGCCAGCAGTACACCAGGGGGGAGGCCCTACGAGCAGTACTTC.

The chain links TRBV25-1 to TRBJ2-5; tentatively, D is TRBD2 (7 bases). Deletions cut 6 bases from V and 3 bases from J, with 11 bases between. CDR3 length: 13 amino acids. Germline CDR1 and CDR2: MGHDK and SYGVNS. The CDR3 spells CASREGGEETQYF. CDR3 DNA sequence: TGTGCCAGCAGAGAGGGGGGGGAAGAGACCCAGTACTTC.

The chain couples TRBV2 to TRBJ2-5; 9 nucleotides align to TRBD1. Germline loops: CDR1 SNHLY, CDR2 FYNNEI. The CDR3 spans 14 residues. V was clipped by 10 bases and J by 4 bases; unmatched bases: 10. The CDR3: CATKRTGAGETQYF. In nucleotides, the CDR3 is TGTGCCACCAAAAGGACAGGGGCGGGAGAGACCCAGTACTTC.

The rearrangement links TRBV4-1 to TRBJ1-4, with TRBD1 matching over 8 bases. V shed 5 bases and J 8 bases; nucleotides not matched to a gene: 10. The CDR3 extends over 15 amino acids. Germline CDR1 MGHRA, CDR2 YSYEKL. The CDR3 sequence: CASSSDRGYSEKLFF. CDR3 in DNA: TGCGCCAGCAGCTCCGACAGGGGTTATAGCGAAAAACTGTTTTTT.

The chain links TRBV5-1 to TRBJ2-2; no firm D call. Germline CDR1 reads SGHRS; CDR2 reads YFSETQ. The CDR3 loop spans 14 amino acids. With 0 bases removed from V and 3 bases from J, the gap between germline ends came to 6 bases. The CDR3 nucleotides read TGCGCCAGCAGCTTGGAGCCTTACACCGGGGAGCTGTTTTTT. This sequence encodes CASSLEPYTGELFF.

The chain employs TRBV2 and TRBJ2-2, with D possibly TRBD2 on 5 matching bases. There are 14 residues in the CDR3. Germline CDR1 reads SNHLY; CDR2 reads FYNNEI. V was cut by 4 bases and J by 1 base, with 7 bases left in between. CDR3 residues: CASSASGNTGELFF. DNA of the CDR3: TGTGCCAGCAGTGCCAGCGGGAACACCGGGGAGCTGTTTTTT.

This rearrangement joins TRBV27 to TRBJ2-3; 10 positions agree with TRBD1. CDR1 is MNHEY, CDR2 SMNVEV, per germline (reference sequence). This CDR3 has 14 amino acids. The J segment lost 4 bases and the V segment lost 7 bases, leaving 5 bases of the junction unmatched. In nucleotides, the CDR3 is TGTGCCAGCAAACCGACAGGGGGCCCAGATACGCAGTATTTT. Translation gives CASKPTGGPDTQYF.

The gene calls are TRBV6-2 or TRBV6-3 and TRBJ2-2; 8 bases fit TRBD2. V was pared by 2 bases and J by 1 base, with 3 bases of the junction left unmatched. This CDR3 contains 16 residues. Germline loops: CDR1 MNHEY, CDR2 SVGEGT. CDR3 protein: CASSYRGLGNTGELFF. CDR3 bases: TGTGCCAGCAGTTACCGGGGACTAGGGAACACCGGGGAGCTGTTTTTT.

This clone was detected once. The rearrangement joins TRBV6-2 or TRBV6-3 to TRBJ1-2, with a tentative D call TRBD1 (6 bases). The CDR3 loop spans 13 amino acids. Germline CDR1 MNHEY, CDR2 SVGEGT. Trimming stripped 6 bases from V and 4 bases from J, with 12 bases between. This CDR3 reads CASSLQGSYGYTF. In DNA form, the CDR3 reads TGTGCCAGCAGCCTACAGGGTTCCTATGGCTACACCTTC.

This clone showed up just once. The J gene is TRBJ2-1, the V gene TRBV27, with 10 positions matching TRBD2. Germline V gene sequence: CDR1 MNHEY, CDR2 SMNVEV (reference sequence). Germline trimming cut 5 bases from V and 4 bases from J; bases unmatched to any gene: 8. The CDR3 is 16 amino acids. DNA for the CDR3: TGTGCCAGCAGTGCCCGGGGGACTAGCGAATACAATGAGCAGTTCTTC. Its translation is CASSARGTSEYNEQFF.

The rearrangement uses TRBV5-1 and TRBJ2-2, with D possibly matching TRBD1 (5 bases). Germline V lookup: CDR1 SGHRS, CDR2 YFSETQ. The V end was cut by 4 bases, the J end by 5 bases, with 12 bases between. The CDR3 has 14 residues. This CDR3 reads CASSPEGATGELFF. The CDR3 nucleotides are TGCGCCAGCAGCCCGGAAGGGGCGACCGGGGAGCTGTTTTTT.

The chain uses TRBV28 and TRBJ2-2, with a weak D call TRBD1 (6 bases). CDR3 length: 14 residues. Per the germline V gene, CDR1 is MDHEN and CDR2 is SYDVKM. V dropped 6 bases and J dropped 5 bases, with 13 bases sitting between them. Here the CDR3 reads CASSPQGFTGELFF. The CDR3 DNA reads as TGTGCCAGCAGCCCACAGGGATTTACCGGGGAGCTGTTTTTT.

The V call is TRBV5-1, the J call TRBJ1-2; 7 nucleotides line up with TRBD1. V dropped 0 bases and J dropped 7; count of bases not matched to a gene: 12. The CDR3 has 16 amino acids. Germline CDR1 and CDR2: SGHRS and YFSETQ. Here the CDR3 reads CASSLVSRTGEGGYTF. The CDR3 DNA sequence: TGCGCCAGCAGCTTGGTCTCCCGGACAGGCGAGGGTGGCTACACCTTC. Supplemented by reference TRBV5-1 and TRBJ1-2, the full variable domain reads KAGVTQTPRYLIKTRGQQVTLSCSPISGHRSVSWYQQTPGQGLQFLFEYFSETQRNKGNFPGRFSGRQFSNSRSEMNVSTLELGDSALYLCASSLVSRTGEGGYTFGSGTRLTVV.

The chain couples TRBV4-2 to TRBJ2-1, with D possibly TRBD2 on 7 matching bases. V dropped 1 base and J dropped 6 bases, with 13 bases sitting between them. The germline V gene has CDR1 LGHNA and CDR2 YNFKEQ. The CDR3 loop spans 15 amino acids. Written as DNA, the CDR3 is TGTGCCAGCAGCCAAGTATTGGCGGGGGCCAATGAGCAGTTCTTC. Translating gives CASSQVLAGANEQFF.

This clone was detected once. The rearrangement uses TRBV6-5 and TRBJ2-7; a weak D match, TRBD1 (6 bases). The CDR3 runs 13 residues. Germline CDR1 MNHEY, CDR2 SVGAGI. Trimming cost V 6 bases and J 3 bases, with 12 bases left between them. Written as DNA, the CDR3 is TGTGCCAGCAGGAGGACAGATAACTACGAGCAGTACTTC. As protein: CASRRTDNYEQYF.

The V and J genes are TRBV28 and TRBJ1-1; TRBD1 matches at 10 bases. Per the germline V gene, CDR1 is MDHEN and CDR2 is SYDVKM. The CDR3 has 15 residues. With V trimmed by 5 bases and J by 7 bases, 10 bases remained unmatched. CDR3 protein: CASSTGGQGFGEAFF. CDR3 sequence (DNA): TGTGCCAGCAGTACCGGGGGACAGGGGTTCGGTGAAGCTTTCTTT.